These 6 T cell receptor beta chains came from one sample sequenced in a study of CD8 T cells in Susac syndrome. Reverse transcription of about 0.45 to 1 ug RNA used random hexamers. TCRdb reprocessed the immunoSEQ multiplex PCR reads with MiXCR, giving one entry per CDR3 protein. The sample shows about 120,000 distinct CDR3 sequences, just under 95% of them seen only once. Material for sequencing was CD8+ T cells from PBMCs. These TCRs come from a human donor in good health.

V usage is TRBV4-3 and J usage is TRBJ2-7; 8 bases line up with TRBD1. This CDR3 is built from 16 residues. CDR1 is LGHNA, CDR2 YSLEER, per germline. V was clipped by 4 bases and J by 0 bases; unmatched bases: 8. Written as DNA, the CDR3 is TGCGCCAGCAGCCTAGCCACAGGGGGTAGCTCCTACGAGCAGTACTTC. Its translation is CASSLATGGSSYEQYF.

The CDR3 coding sequence is TGCGCCAGCAGCTTGGAGGCAGGGGGCGGCACCGGGGAGCTGTTTTTT. Translated: CASSLEAGGGTGELFF. The genes are TRBV5-1 and TRBJ2-2; 8 nucleotides agree with TRBD1. Germline V gene data show CDR1 as SGHRS and CDR2 as YFSETQ. The trim removed 0 bases at V and 4 bases at J, leaving 5 bases unmatched. The CDR3 is 16 residues long. The full variable domain, completed using reference TRBV5-1 and TRBJ2-2, is KAGVTQTPRYLIKTRGQQVTLSCSPISGHRSVSWYQQTPGQGLQFLFEYFSETQRNKGNFPGRFSGRQFSNSRSEMNVSTLELGDSALYLCASSLEAGGGTGELFFGEGSRLTVL.

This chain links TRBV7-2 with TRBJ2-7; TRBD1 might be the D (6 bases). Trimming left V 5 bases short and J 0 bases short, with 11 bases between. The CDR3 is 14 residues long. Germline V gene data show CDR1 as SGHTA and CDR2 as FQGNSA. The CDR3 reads CASSTEGGSYEQYF. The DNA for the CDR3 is TGTGCCAGCAGCACTGAAGGGGGCTCCTACGAGCAGTACTTC.

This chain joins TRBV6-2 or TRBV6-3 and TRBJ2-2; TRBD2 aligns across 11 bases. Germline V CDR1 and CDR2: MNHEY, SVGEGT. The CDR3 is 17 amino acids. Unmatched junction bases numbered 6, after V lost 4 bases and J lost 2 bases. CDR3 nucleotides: TGTGCCAGCAGTTCGCTAGCGGGAGGTAGAAACACCGGGGAGCTGTTTTTT. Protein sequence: CASSSLAGGRNTGELFF.

The CDR3 coding sequence is TGTGCCAGCAGCTCCAATAGCGGGAGAAATCCCTACGAGCAGTACTTC. Translation gives CASSSNSGRNPYEQYF. The chain carries TRBV7-8 and TRBJ2-7; 9 bases agree with TRBD2. CDR3 length: 16 amino acids. V gave up 4 bases and J gave up 2 bases; unmatched junction bases: 9. Germline V lookup: CDR1 SGHVS, CDR2 FQNEAQ. Full variable domain (remainder filled in from reference TRBV7-8 and TRBJ2-7): GAGVSQSPRYKVAKRGQDVALRCDPISGHVSLFWYQQALGQGPEFLTYFQNEAQLDKSGLPSDRFFAERPEGSVSTLKIQRTQQEDSAVYLCASSSNSGRNPYEQYFGPGTRLTVT.

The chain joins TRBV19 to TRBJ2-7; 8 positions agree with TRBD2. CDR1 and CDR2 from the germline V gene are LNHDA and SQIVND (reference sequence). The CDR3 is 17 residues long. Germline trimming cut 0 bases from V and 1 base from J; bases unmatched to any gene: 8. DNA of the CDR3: TGTGCCAGTAGTATAGAGGCGGGAGGAAGGCCGTCCTACGAGCAGTACTTC. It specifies CASSIEAGGRPSYEQYF.